The T cell receptor (beta chain) under discussion was sequenced for a study of cytomegalovirus exposure and HLA in healthy donors. Broader study findings: Presence/absence analyses assumed roughly uniform sequencing depth across donors, which may not hold.

CDR3 length: 13 residues. Germline V gene lookup returns CDR1 GTSNPN and CDR2 SVGIG (reference sequence). Trimming took 0 bases from V and 7 from J, leaving 10 bases between them. As regards this clone: Its specificity is not known.

PCR used 60 Vbeta primers and 13 Jbeta primers. Authors' methods: Unique TCR beta chains totaled around 86 million in a later count, with roughly 12 million of them shared. Here immunoSEQ multiplex PCR was the method, and the copy in TCRdb shows in-frame clones only, minus some. Clonal size and the V and J genes are those of that table, whereas D and trimming came from the DNA. Among 82,000 or so clones listed, over 9% were seen once. The rearrangement links TRBV30 to TRBJ1-5; D gene ambiguous. This sequence originates from a man between 60 and 75 years old in good health and CMV-seropositive. The specimen sequenced was PBMCs. The CDR3 loop reads CAWSVGGYQPQHF. CDR3 nucleotide sequence: TGTGCCTGGAGTGTGGGAGGCTACCAGCCCCAGCATTTT.